The rows below give T cell receptor beta chains drawn from one sample of a study of blood T cells in healthy people across ages. Via MiXCR, TCRdb re-called the 5' RACE reads, giving one row per CDR3 protein. The sample has about 680,000 distinct CDR3 sequences, around half seen once. Sequencing used blood. Receptors were obtained from a woman aged 55-70 years in good health. CDR3s include the opening cysteine and the closing phenylalanine or tryptophan. D genes are given only for firm matches. Not all rows give a size; the values are once, few, many and, for expanded clones, a class.

D gene | J gene | V gene | clone size | CDR3 DNA | CDR3 protein
TRBD2 | TRBJ2-3 | TRBV29-1 | . | TGCAGCGTTGTGCTAGCGGGAGGCACAGATACGCAGTATTTT | CSVVLAGGTDTQYF
. | TRBJ2-1 | TRBV29-1 | . | TGCAGCGAAAGAACGGGCCATGAGCAGTTCTTC | CSERTGHEQFF
. | TRBJ2-2 | TRBV24-1 | . | TGTGCCACCAGTGAGTCCTTAAACACCGGGGAGCTGTTTTTT | CATSESLNTGELFF
TRBD1 | TRBJ2-5 | TRBV20-1 | few | TGCAGTGCTAGAGGGGACAGGATTGACGAGACCCAGTACTTC | CSARGDRIDETQYF
. | TRBJ2-7 | TRBV5-1 | many | TGCGCCAGCAGCTTGGCCTCCGGATGGACGGCTACCTACGAGCAGTACTTC | CASSLASGWTATYEQYF
TRBD2 | TRBJ2-3 | TRBV7-2 | . | TGTGCCAGCAGCTTAGGCCCCTCCGGGAGGGCCACAGATACGCAGTATTTT | CASSLGPSGRATDTQYF
. | TRBJ2-7 | TRBV20-1 | few | TGCAGTGCTAGAGACCACAGGGATCTCAACGAGCAGTACTTC | CSARDHRDLNEQYF
TRBD1 | TRBJ2-5 | TRBV6-2/TRBV6-3 | few | TGTGCCAGCAGTCCCAGGGGGAAGGAGACCCAGTACTTC | CASSPRGKETQYF
. | TRBJ2-1 | TRBV4-3 | many | TGCGCCAGCAGCCAAGATTCGACAGGATACAATGAGCAGTTCTTC | CASSQDSTGYNEQFF
TRBD2 | TRBJ2-3 | TRBV2 | . | TGTGCCAGCGGCCTAGCGGGAATCACAGATACGCAGTATTTT | CASGLAGITDTQYF
TRBD1 | TRBJ2-3 | TRBV9 | . | TGTGCCAGCAGCCCCCGGACAGGGTGGGGCACAGATACGCAGTATTTT | CASSPRTGWGTDTQYF
. | TRBJ2-1 | TRBV6-1 | . | TGTGCCAGCAGCCCAAAGCAAGGGAAAACGGGCCACAATGAGCAGTTCTTC | CASSPKQGKTGHNEQFF
. | TRBJ1-2 | TRBV2 | . | TGTGCCAGCAGTACAAGACAGAGTAACTATGGCTACACCTTC | CASSTRQSNYGYTF
TRBD1 | TRBJ1-1 | TRBV29-1 | many | TGCAGCGGCAGGGACAGCCGGGGAGCTTTCTTT | CSGRDSRGAFF
TRBD1 | TRBJ1-6 | TRBV27 | . | TGTGCCAGCAGTTTAAGGGACAGGTCCGGCTCACCCCTCCACTTT | CASSLRDRSGSPLHF
TRBD2 | TRBJ2-1 | TRBV20-1 | . | TGCAGTGCTGTTAAGCGGGACTCCTACAATGAGCGGTTCTTC | CSAVKRDSYNERFF
. | TRBJ1-3 | TRBV7-2 | . | TGTGCCAGCAGCTCCCCCGGACGGGGAAACACCATATATTTT | CASSSPGRGNTIYF
TRBD1 | TRBJ2-1 | TRBV20-1 | . | TGCAGTGCTAGCCGCCCCACCTGGAGTGCGACAGGGGATGAGCAGTTCTTC | CSASRPTWSATGDEQFF
TRBD2 | TRBJ2-7 | TRBV20-1 | few | TGCAGTGCTAGGGGCGCGGGAGGTCGCTCCTACGAGCAGTACTTC | CSARGAGGRSYEQYF
. | TRBJ2-7 | TRBV29-1 | many | TGCAGCGTTGAAGATCGGCCTTCCTACGAGCAGTACTTC | CSVEDRPSYEQYF
TRBD1 | TRBJ2-3 | TRBV12-3/TRBV12-4 | . | TGTGCCAGCAGTTCGGGGACAGTTTCCCGCACAGATACGCAGTATTTT | CASSSGTVSRTDTQYF
. | TRBJ1-1 | TRBV7-9 | . | TGTGCCAGCAGCTTAGCGGGGGGCTGGGGAGCTTTCTTT | CASSLAGGWGAFF
. | TRBJ1-2 | TRBV2 | few | TGTGCCAGCAGTGAATCCTACGGCAACTATGGCTACACCTTC | CASSESYGNYGYTF
TRBD1 | TRBJ1-2 | TRBV30 | . | TGTGCCTGGAGCCCGGGGTGGACAGGCTATGGCTACACCTTC | CAWSPGWTGYGYTF
. | TRBJ2-7 | TRBV5-1 | few | TGCGCCAGCGGGGTGACAGAGGGGGTATACGAGCAGTACTTC | CASGVTEGVYEQYF
. | TRBJ1-2 | TRBV14 | . | TGTGCCAGCAGCCAAGTGGACAGATTCTATGGCTACACCTTC | CASSQVDRFYGYTF
. | TRBJ2-1 | TRBV5-1 | . | TGCGCCAGCAGCTTGTTCCGGGGTGTCTACAATGAGCAGTTCTTC | CASSLFRGVYNEQFF
. | TRBJ1-2 | TRBV28 | . | TGTGCCAGCAGGGCTACCGGGACGGCGACCTATGGCTACACCTTC | CASRATGTATYGYTF
. | TRBJ2-3 | TRBV20-1 | few | TGCAGTGCTAAGGGTAGCGTAACAGATACGCAGTATTTT | CSAKGSVTDTQYF
TRBD2 | TRBJ2-7 | TRBV6-5 | . | TGTGCCAGCGGTTCCGGACTAGCCTACGAGCAGTACTTC | CASGSGLAYEQYF
. | TRBJ2-5 | TRBV3-1 | . | TGTGCCAGCAGCCAAGCGGCGGGACTTCGAGAGGCCCAGTACTTC | CASSQAAGLREAQYF
TRBD2 | TRBJ2-1 | TRBV7-9 | . | TGTGCCAGCAGCCCCCATGGGGGGGAGTCTTCATACAATGAGCAGTTCTTC | CASSPHGGESSYNEQFF
. | TRBJ1-5 | TRBV29-1 | . | TGCAGCGTAGGACAGTATAGCAATCAGCCCCAGCATTTT | CSVGQYSNQPQHF
. | TRBJ1-1 | TRBV18 | . | TGTGCCAGCTCACGGGTAATGTGGACTGAAGCTTTCTTT | CASSRVMWTEAFF
. | TRBJ2-5 | TRBV7-2 | . | TGTGCCAGCAGCCCCCGGGTGTTTGCGAAGCAGTACTTC | CASSPRVFAKQYF
. | TRBJ2-1 | TRBV5-1 | . | TGCGCCAGCGTTGCCGGTGGGGGATACAATGAGCAGTTCTTC | CASVAGGGYNEQFF
. | TRBJ1-1 | TRBV30 | . | TGTGCCTGGAGTGTACAGGGCCGGGAAGCTTTCTTT | CAWSVQGREAFF
. | TRBJ2-3 | TRBV27 | few | TGTGCCAGCAGTTCTCCTACACTGAGCACAGATACGCAGTATTTT | CASSSPTLSTDTQYF
. | TRBJ2-7 | TRBV6-5 | few | TGTGCCAGCAGCTCCGGACCAAACGAGCAGTACTTC | CASSSGPNEQYF
TRBD2 | TRBJ2-3 | TRBV5-4 | few | TGTGCCAGCAGCCAGCAAGCGGGAATCACAGATACGCAGTATTTT | CASSQQAGITDTQYF
TRBD2 | TRBJ2-1 | TRBV5-6 | . | TGTGCCAGCAGAAAGAATCCGGGACTAGCACACAATGAGCAGTTCTTC | CASRKNPGLAHNEQFF
TRBD2 | TRBJ2-5 | TRBV6-2/TRBV6-3 | few | TGTGCCAGCAGTTCTAGCGGGAGGGCCGGGTTTAAAGAGACCCAGTACTTC | CASSSSGRAGFKETQYF
TRBD1 | TRBJ2-7 | TRBV12-3/TRBV12-4 | . | TGTGCCAGCAGTGTACCGACAGGGCGCCCCTACGAGCAGTACTTC | CASSVPTGRPYEQYF
. | TRBJ1-1 | TRBV5-1 | . | TGCGCCAGCAGCTTGGGTTCTACGGGGGGTACTGAAGCTTTCTTT | CASSLGSTGGTEAFF
TRBD1 | TRBJ2-7 | TRBV20-1 | few | TGCAGTGCCCAGACAGGGGGAGATTCCTACGAGCAGTACTTC | CSAQTGGDSYEQYF
. | TRBJ1-6 | TRBV28 | . | TGTGCCAGCAGTTTATCAGACAGACCCCTCCACTTT | CASSLSDRPLHF
. | TRBJ1-2 | TRBV6-5 | . | TGTGCCAGCAGTTACTCCGACCCTGCTGGGGACACCTTC | CASSYSDPAGDTF
TRBD2 | TRBJ2-7 | TRBV25-1 | . | TGTGCCAGCAGTGCTAGCGGGGGGACCTACGAGCAGTACTTC | CASSASGGTYEQYF
. | TRBJ2-7 | TRBV20-1 | few | TGCAGTGCTAGAGACCCTCGTGTAGGGCCCTACGAGCAGTACTTC | CSARDPRVGPYEQYF
. | TRBJ2-7 | TRBV20-1 | . | TGCAGTGCTAGTGCCCCCAAGAGCTCCTACGAGCAGTACTTC | CSASAPKSSYEQYF
. | TRBJ2-7 | TRBV9 | . | TGTGCCAGCAGCGTAGATGGGGGCTCGGTCTACGAGCAGTACTTC | CASSVDGGSVYEQYF
TRBD1 | TRBJ2-1 | TRBV5-1 | . | TGCGCCAGCAGGACGGGACAGCCATCCTACAATGAGCAGTTCTTC | CASRTGQPSYNEQFF
TRBD1 | TRBJ2-3 | TRBV20-1 | . | TGCAGTGCTTACGGGACAGTCACAGATACGCAGTATTTT | CSAYGTVTDTQYF
. | TRBJ2-7 | TRBV5-6 | . | TGTGCCAGCAGGCGCCGCGGGATGTCCTACGAGCAGTACTTC | CASRRRGMSYEQYF
. | TRBJ2-3 | TRBV9 | . | TGTGCCAGCAGCGTAGGTGGGTCGGACACGTATACGCAGTATTTT | CASSVGGSDTYTQYF
TRBD2 | TRBJ2-1 | TRBV28 | . | TGTGCCAGCAGTTTCAGCGGGAGGGCTATCAATGAGCAGTTCTTC | CASSFSGRAINEQFF
TRBD1 | TRBJ2-7 | TRBV6-1 | once | TGTGCCAGCAATGAGCCGGGACAGACTTTCTACGAGCAGTACTTC | CASNEPGQTFYEQYF
TRBD1 | TRBJ2-7 | TRBV27 | . | TGTGCCAGCAGCCCGGGACAGGGTTTATCCTACGAGCAGTACTTC | CASSPGQGLSYEQYF
. | TRBJ2-4 | TRBV7-9 | . | TGTGCCAGCAGCTTAGAGAGGGCAGGGGCCAAAAACATTCAGTACTTC | CASSLERAGAKNIQYF